Listed here are 31 T cell receptor beta chains from one sample, sequenced in a study of T cell responses to AZD1222 COVID-19 vaccine. TCRdb keeps only in-frame clones here, not all; method: immunoSEQ multiplex PCR. The profile shows fewer than 120,000 clones, 65% to 85% of them singletons. The material sequenced was peripheral blood, taken on day 0 of AZD1222 vaccination. All receptors come from an adult in good health.

V usage is TRBV7-2 and J usage is TRBJ1-6; D remains unclear. Per the germline V gene, CDR1 is SGHTA and CDR2 is FQGNSA. V gave up 5 bases and J gave up 7 bases, with 12 bases separating them. The CDR3 runs 14 residues. The DNA for the CDR3 is TGTGCCAGCAGCCCGATACGGGTGAATTCACCCCTCCACTTT. Translation gives CASSPIRVNSPLHF.

The rearrangement uses TRBV27 and TRBJ1-5, with D hard to call. Deletions cut 2 bases from V and 1 base from J, with 3 bases between. The CDR3 extends over 13 amino acids. Germline CDR1 reads MNHEY; CDR2 reads SMNVEV (reference sequence). CDR3 nucleotides: TGTGCCAGCAGTTTAGAGAGCAATCAGCCCCAGCATTTT. Encoded protein: CASSLESNQPQHF.

This clone has more than one count but fewer than ten. The chain recombines TRBV7-8 with TRBJ1-2; D perhaps matches TRBD1 (5 bases). V was shortened by 1 base and J by 10 bases, with 19 bases between the two germline ends. CDR3 length equals 15 residues. CDR1 SGHVS and CDR2 FQNEAQ come from the germline V gene. CDR3 protein: CASSLGAVGGTVYTF. The CDR3, as DNA: TGTGCCAGCAGCTTAGGTGCAGTGGGCGGGACGGTCTACACCTTC.

This clone came up once. The rearrangement joins TRBV24-1 to TRBJ1-1, with D hard to call. Trimming cost V 6 bases and J 1 base, with 5 bases left between them. Germline lookup yields CDR1 KGHDR and CDR2 SFDVKD. The CDR3 runs to 12 residues. The CDR3 here is CATSWGNTEAFF. The DNA for the CDR3 is TGTGCCACCAGTTGGGGGAACACTGAAGCTTTCTTT.

The genes are TRBV10-3 and TRBJ2-3; 7 bases agree with TRBD2. V was clipped by 6 bases and J by 4 bases; unmatched bases: 7. The CDR3 has 14 amino acids. Looked up from germline, CDR1 is ENHRY and CDR2 is SYGVKD. The CDR3 coding sequence is TGTGCCATCAGCCGGGGGGACGTAGCAGATACGCAGTATTTT. It encodes CAISRGDVADTQYF.

The chain employs TRBV6-5 and TRBJ2-7; D unclear. The V end was cut by 2 bases, the J end by 5 bases, with 4 bases between. CDR3 length equals 11 residues. Germline CDR1 MNHEY, CDR2 SVGAGI. The CDR3 nucleotides are TGTGCCAGCAGTTACATGGACGAGCAGTACTTC. Translation: CASSYMDEQYF.

This chain links TRBV10-3 with TRBJ2-3, with 7 bases fitting TRBD1. The trim removed 4 bases at V and 0 bases at J, leaving 7 bases unmatched. In germline, CDR1 is ENHRY, CDR2 SYGVKD. The length of the CDR3 is 16 residues. DNA of the CDR3: TGTGCCATCAGTGGACGTACAGGGGAGAGCACAGATACGCAGTATTTT. Encoded protein: CAISGRTGESTDTQYF.

This clone came up a few times. The J gene is TRBJ1-5, the V gene TRBV15; D gene uncertain. Germline V gene sequence: CDR1 LNHNV, CDR2 YYDKDF (reference sequence). The V end lost 0 bases, the J end lost 2 bases, and 17 bases lay between the germline ends. This CDR3 is 18 amino acids long. The CDR3 reads CATSRDWIGNLGNQPQHF. The CDR3 DNA sequence: TGTGCCACCAGCAGAGATTGGATCGGGAACCTAGGCAATCAGCCCCAGCATTTT.

The V call is TRBV3-1 (or the pseudogene TRBV3-2), the J call TRBJ2-1; 7 nucleotides match TRBD2. The CDR3 is 16 amino acids. V was clipped by 4 bases and J by 8 bases; unmatched bases: 14. CDR1 is LGHDT and CDR2 is YNNKEL in the germline V gene (reference sequence). The CDR3, as DNA: TGTGCCAGCAGCCCCACCCTCTCCGCGGGAGCACATGAGCAGTTCTTC. Its translation: CASSPTLSAGAHEQFF.

This clone was observed a few times. The chain uses TRBV9 and TRBJ2-2; D is ambiguous. V was shortened by 4 bases and J by 3 bases, with 19 bases between the two germline ends. The V gene's germline CDR1 is SGDLS and CDR2 YYNGEE. This CDR3 is 17 amino acids long. The chain's CDR3 is CASSTRQGVAYTGELFF. The CDR3 nucleotides read TGTGCCAGCAGCACCCGACAAGGCGTCGCCTACACCGGGGAGCTGTTTTTT.

The chain employs TRBV6-5 and TRBJ1-2; TRBD1 matches at 9 bases. The germline gives CDR1 MNHEY, CDR2 SVGAGI. CDR3 length: 14 residues. V gave up 6 bases and J gave up 2 bases; unmatched junction bases: 4. The CDR3 region is CASRTGTGNYGYTF. CDR3 nucleotides: TGTGCCAGCAGAACCGGGACAGGGAACTATGGCTACACCTTC.

In this sample, this clone turned up a few times. This chain links TRBV6-1 with TRBJ1-2; D is perhaps TRBD1 (5 bases). The CDR3 sequence is 16 residues long. With 3 bases removed from V and 5 bases from J, the gap between germline ends came to 19 bases. CDR1 is MNHNS, CDR2 SASEGT, per germline. In DNA, the CDR3 is TGTGCCAGCAGTGATCAAACCTCCGGGACTGGTTATGGCTACACCTTC. The encoded protein is CASSDQTSGTGYGYTF.

The chain links TRBV11-2 to TRBJ1-3; D remains ambiguous. Germline CDR1 is SGHAT and CDR2 is FQNNGV. The V end lost 5 bases, the J end lost 3 bases, and 20 bases lay between the germline ends. CDR3 size: 17 residues. The CDR3 here is CASSPDPPGIFGNTIYF. Here the CDR3 DNA reads TGTGCCAGCAGCCCTGACCCCCCGGGGATCTTTGGAAACACCATATATTTT.

The V call is TRBV7-2, the J call TRBJ2-7; 10 bases fit TRBD2. The germline V gene has CDR1 SGHTA and CDR2 FQGNSA. The CDR3 runs 17 residues. V trimming: 2 bases; J trimming: 4 bases; junction bases outside the gene matches: 11. The CDR3 spells CASSLNSASGRQYEQYF. CDR3 bases: TGTGCCAGCAGCTTAAACAGCGCTAGCGGGAGACAGTACGAGCAGTACTTC.

This chain joins TRBV12-3 or TRBV12-4 and TRBJ2-1; D unresolved. The ends were cut back, 8 bases at V and 3 bases at J, with 5 bases in the middle. The CDR3 contains 11 residues. CDR3 sequence reads: CASRHYNEQFF. CDR3 coding DNA: TGTGCCAGCCGCCACTACAATGAGCAGTTCTTC.

The V call is TRBV7-2, the J call TRBJ2-3, with TRBD2 as a possible D gene (5 bases). The germline V gene encodes CDR1 SGHTA and CDR2 FQGNSA. V lost 1 base and J lost 0, with 8 bases in between. The CDR3 extends over 15 amino acids. The DNA for the CDR3 is TGTGCCAGCAGCTTAGTAAGGAGGAGCACAGATACGCAGTATTTT. Protein product: CASSLVRRSTDTQYF.

The chain joins TRBV19 to TRBJ1-5; no firm D call. The CDR3 extends over 12 amino acids. In germline, CDR1 is LNHDA, CDR2 SQIVND (reference sequence). The germline V and J ends were trimmed by 3 bases and 6 bases, with 6 bases remaining between them. CDR3 residues: CASSIGSQPQHF. Here the CDR3 DNA reads TGTGCCAGTAGTATTGGGTCTCAGCCCCAGCATTTT.

Here the CDR3 reads CASSLATGARQPQHF. CDR3 bases: TGTGCCAGCAGCTTAGCTACTGGGGCGAGGCAGCCCCAGCATTTT. The V call is TRBV7-2, the J call TRBJ1-5, with D possibly matching TRBD1 (5 bases). The germline V gene encodes CDR1 SGHTA and CDR2 FQGNSA. V was trimmed by 0 bases and J by 7 bases, leaving 13 bases between them. The CDR3 runs 15 residues.

The chain is built from TRBV12-3 or TRBV12-4 and TRBJ1-5; no definite D call. CDR3 length: 13 residues. V lost 5 bases and J lost 4, with 9 bases in between. DNA for the CDR3: TGTGCCAGCAGTCCCCAGGATAATCAGCCCCAGCATTTT. Amino acid sequence: CASSPQDNQPQHF.

The rearrangement uses TRBV19 and TRBJ1-5; D is perhaps TRBD1 (5 bases). CDR1 is LNHDA, CDR2 SQIVND, per germline (reference sequence). Trimming pared 5 bases from V and 3 bases from J, leaving 14 bases between. The CDR3 has 15 residues. The CDR3 region has the DNA TGTGCCAGTAGTCCGACCCCGGGGCCCAATCAGCCCCAGCATTTT. The encoded protein is CASSPTPGPNQPQHF. Combining the CDR3 with reference TRBV19 and TRBJ1-5 gives the whole variable domain DGGITQSPKYLFRKEGQNVTLSCEQNLNHDAMYWYRQDPGQGLRLIYYSQIVNDFQKGDIAEGYSVSREKKESFPLTVTSAQKNPTAFYLCASSPTPGPNQPQHFGDGTRLSIL.

The chain is built from TRBV6-5 and TRBJ1-2; D is possibly TRBD1 (5 bases). Germline-derived CDR1 and CDR2 are MNHEY and SVGAGI. This CDR3 region has 13 residues. The germline V and J ends were trimmed by 2 bases and 3 bases, with 7 bases remaining between them. The CDR3 nucleotides read TGTGCCAGCAGTTACGGGACTTACTATGGCTACACCTTC. It is translated as CASSYGTYYGYTF.

This clone was counted only a few times. J is TRBJ2-5 and V is TRBV7-6, with D possibly being TRBD1 (6 bases). The CDR3 runs 18 residues. V was shortened by 2 bases and J by 6 bases, with 25 bases between the two germline ends. Germline CDR1 and CDR2: SGHVS and FNYEAQ. The CDR3 DNA follows: TGTGCCAGCAGCTTATCGTCCTCAGCCGGTTCAGGGGTGAAGACCCAGTACTTC. Translating it yields CASSLSSSAGSGVKTQYF.

This clone has a single count. The chain uses TRBV15 and TRBJ2-1, with D uncertain. The germline V gene has CDR1 LNHNV and CDR2 YYDKDF (reference sequence). The CDR3 totals 16 residues. The V end lost 0 bases, the J end lost 7 bases, and 16 bases lay between the germline ends. The CDR3 nucleotides read TGTGCCACCAGCAGAGAAGGTCAGGCGAGAGGTAATGAGCAGTTCTTC. It is translated as CATSREGQARGNEQFF. Using reference TRBV15 and TRBJ2-1 for the parts outside the CDR3, the full variable domain is DAMVIQNPRYQVTQFGKPVTLSCSQTLNHNVMYWYQQKSSQAPKLLFHYYDKDFNNEADTPDNFQSRRPNTSFCFLDIRSPGLGDTAMYLCATSREGQARGNEQFFGPGTRLTVL.

This chain joins TRBV19 and TRBJ2-1; D unclear. The CDR3 length is 16 residues. Trimming took 3 bases from V and 8 from J, leaving 20 bases between them. The V gene's germline CDR1 is LNHDA and CDR2 SQIVND (reference sequence). CDR3 protein: CASSINAPSIIHEQFF. In nucleotides, the CDR3 is TGTGCCAGTAGTATCAACGCCCCATCGATAATACATGAGCAGTTCTTC.

The chain links TRBV19 to TRBJ1-1; no definite D call. The CDR3 runs 13 residues. Germline V gene lookup returns CDR1 LNHDA and CDR2 SQIVND (reference sequence). V was trimmed by 6 bases and J by 5 bases, leaving 13 bases between them. The CDR3 spells CASRPNRRTEAFF. The CDR3 DNA sequence: TGTGCCAGTAGGCCCAATAGGAGGACTGAAGCTTTCTTT.

This chain joins TRBV28 and TRBJ2-7; the D gene is possibly TRBD2 (5 bases). With 8 bases removed from V and 7 bases from J, the gap between germline ends came to 15 bases. The germline V gene encodes CDR1 MDHEN and CDR2 SYDVKM. This CDR3 comprises 12 residues. The CDR3 here is CASGVARVEQYF. CDR3 sequence (DNA): TGTGCCAGCGGTGTCGCGCGGGTAGAGCAGTACTTC. The full variable domain, in which reference TRBV28 and TRBJ2-7 provide the parts outside the CDR3, is DVKVTQSSRYLVKRTGEKVFLECVQDMDHENMFWYRQDPGLGLRLIYFSYDVKMKEKGDIPEGYSVSREKKERFSLILESASTNQTSMYLCASGVARVEQYFGPGTRLTVT.

This clone was counted only a few times. J is TRBJ2-5 and V is TRBV5-1; perhaps TRBD1 as D (5 bases). V dropped 0 bases and J dropped 1 base, with 10 bases sitting between them. Germline loops: CDR1 SGHRS, CDR2 YFSETQ. The CDR3 runs to 15 residues. CDR3 coding DNA: TGCGCCAGCAGCTTGGGGCAGGGATTCCAAGAGACCCAGTACTTC. This encodes CASSLGQGFQETQYF. Complete variable domain (other parts from reference TRBV5-1 and TRBJ2-5): KAGVTQTPRYLIKTRGQQVTLSCSPISGHRSVSWYQQTPGQGLQFLFEYFSETQRNKGNFPGRFSGRQFSNSRSEMNVSTLELGDSALYLCASSLGQGFQETQYFGPGTRLLVL.

As concerns this clone: The junction differs from germline at one of its ends, possibly a read error. This same CDR3 is encoded by further DNA sequences in the sample. The chain has TRBV3-1 (or the pseudogene TRBV3-2) and TRBJ2-7, with D uncertain. The CDR3 spans 14 residues. Germline V lookup: CDR1 LGHDT, CDR2 YNNKEL (reference sequence). CDR3 sequence reads: CASSQATVIYEQYF. CDR3 DNA sequence: TGTGCCAGCAGTCAAGCTACAGTGATCTACGAGCAGTACTTC.

This sequence joins TRBV10-3 and TRBJ2-7; possibly TRBD1 for D (6 bases). This CDR3 region has 13 residues. Between the trimmed V and J ends, which lost 2 bases and 5 bases, there was a span of 10 bases. In germline, CDR1 is ENHRY, CDR2 SYGVKD. The CDR3 region is CAISEEQGHEQYF. The CDR3 coding sequence is TGTGCCATCAGTGAGGAACAGGGCCACGAGCAGTACTTC.

This chain links TRBV2 with TRBJ1-1; D is ambiguous. Between the trimmed V and J ends, which lost 4 bases and 4 bases, there was a span of 16 bases. The CDR3 extends over 15 amino acids. The germline V gene encodes CDR1 SNHLY and CDR2 FYNNEI. The CDR3 DNA is TGTGCCAGCAGTGCTGACGAAGGAATGAGCACTGAAGCTTTCTTT. As protein: CASSADEGMSTEAFF. Based on the CDR3 plus reference TRBV2 and TRBJ1-1, the full variable domain is EPEVTQTPSHQVTQMGQEVILRCVPISNHLYFYWYRQILGQKVEFLVSFYNNEISEKSEIFDDQFSVERPDGSNFTLKIRSTKLEDSAMYFCASSADEGMSTEAFFGQGTRLTVV.

The rearrangement joins TRBV7-2 to TRBJ1-2; D may be TRBD1 (6 bases). Looked up from germline, CDR1 is SGHTA and CDR2 is FQGNSA. The CDR3 has 15 residues. Deletions cut 0 bases from V and 8 bases from J, with 16 bases between. The CDR3 here is CASSLAGGRGLGYTF. CDR3 bases: TGTGCCAGCAGCTTAGCGGGCGGCAGGGGACTGGGCTACACCTTC.